Listed below are T cell receptor beta chains from one sample, sequenced in a study of regulatory T cells in long-lasting Graves disease. TCRdb called the multiplex PCR reads again in MiXCR, with one record for every CDR3 protein. The table lists approximately 360,000 distinct CDR3 sequences, roughly 25% of them singletons. The source material was peripheral blood mononuclear cells (PBMCs), sampled when the disease was refractory, from a patient treated with antithyroid drugs. These receptors were obtained from a woman aged 40-49 years with Graves disease. Each CDR3 is given with its conserved first and last residue. A D gene is named only where the DNA matches it firmly. A clone size is listed for some rows: how often the clone was seen (once, few, many), or a class if it is expanded.

j_gene	abundance	d_gene	v_gene	CDR3nt	CDR3aa
TRBJ2-1	few	.	TRBV2	TGTGCCAGCGTCACCCATCCCAGGCAGGGCAATGAGCAGTTCTTC	CASVTHPRQGNEQFF
TRBJ1-4	.	.	TRBV7-2	TGTGCCAGCAGCCCAGTACAGAAAGAAAAACTGTTTTTT	CASSPVQKEKLFF
TRBJ2-7	.	TRBD2	TRBV27	TGTGCCAGCGGGTATAGAGCGGGAGTGGGTGAGCAGTACTTC	CASGYRAGVGEQYF
TRBJ2-7	.	.	TRBV3-1	TGTGCCAGCAGCCAAGGAGGGGGTCTATCCTACGAGCAGTACTTC	CASSQGGGLSYEQYF
TRBJ1-2	many	TRBD1	TRBV20-1	TGCAGTGCTAGAGACTCGACAGGGGCGCGCTTCTATGGCTACACCTTC	CSARDSTGARFYGYTF
TRBJ2-7	.	TRBD1	TRBV11-2	TGTGCCAGCAGCTTAGGTGGAACAGGGGGGAACGAGCAGTACTTC	CASSLGGTGGNEQYF
TRBJ2-5	many	.	TRBV11-2	TGTGCCAGCAGCTTAGAGGGGACCCAGTACTTC	CASSLEGTQYF
TRBJ2-7	many	.	TRBV10-3	TGTGCCATCAGTGAGTCGAGGGGGGATCTTGCCTACGAGCAGTACTTC	CAISESRGDLAYEQYF
TRBJ1-5	few	.	TRBV7-8	TGTGCCAGCAGCTTATACAGGGACCCCAATCAGCCCCAGCATTTT	CASSLYRDPNQPQHF
TRBJ2-4	few	TRBD1	TRBV28	TGTGCCAGCAGTTACGGGACAGTAGCCAAAAACATTCAGTACTTC	CASSYGTVAKNIQYF
TRBJ2-2	many	.	TRBV5-1	TGCGCCAGCAGCTATCGGGTGGACACCGGGGAGCTGTTTTTT	CASSYRVDTGELFF
TRBJ2-1	few	.	TRBV19	TGTGCCAGTAGAAGGGACGGACCCAATGAGCAGTTCTTC	CASRRDGPNEQFF
TRBJ1-2	.	.	TRBV12-3/TRBV12-4	TGTGCCAGCAGTTTAGCGCTCGCAGGGAAGGGCTACACCTTC	CASSLALAGKGYTF
TRBJ1-1	many	.	TRBV27	TGTGCCAGCAGTTCGTTCGGGGGTAGGAACACTGAAGCTTTCTTT	CASSSFGGRNTEAFF
TRBJ1-5	many	.	TRBV28	TGTGCCAGCAAATTAAGCGGGATTCCCCAGCATTTT	CASKLSGIPQHF
TRBJ2-5	many	.	TRBV10-3	TGTGCCATCAGTGGGGGAGAGACCCAGTACTTC	CAISGGETQYF
TRBJ2-3	.	.	TRBV6-2/TRBV6-3	TGTGCCAGCAGTTACATTTACCCGACAGTACGAGATACGCAGTATTTT	CASSYIYPTVRDTQYF
TRBJ1-5	many	.	TRBV28	TGTGCCAGCAGAAACGCGGCGGGACTCAATCAGCCCCAGCATTTT	CASRNAAGLNQPQHF
TRBJ2-1	few	TRBD2	TRBV7-9	TGTGCCAGCAGCTTCCGAACCGGGACTAGCTACAATGAGCAGTTCTTC	CASSFRTGTSYNEQFF
TRBJ2-7	.	.	TRBV5-6	TGTGCCAGCAGCTCAGCTAGCTACTACGAGCAGTACTTC	CASSSASYYEQYF